This T cell receptor beta chain was captured by sequencing in a study of T cells in Graves' hyperthyroidism and ophthalmopathy (dated by TCRdb to about 2019). Turning to the overall study: Peripheral blood was sampled at the time of initial diagnosis, prior to any treatment. TCR V-J signatures able to tell the groups apart were searched for in a discovery cohort of 90 to 100 patients, of whom 40 to 45 had Graves' ophthalmopathy and 57 had stable Graves' hyperthyroidism. The 100 or so discovery patients were divided at random into training and test sets in a 7:3 ratio. An independent validation cohort of 18 to 20 hyperthyroidism patients and more than 15 patients who later progressed to ophthalmopathy tested prospective prediction of ophthalmopathy. After blood sampling, hyperthyroidism patients were treated with methimazole at a starting dose of 30 mg daily, and ophthalmopathy patients were treated with high-dose intravenous methylprednisolone. In several Graves' hyperthyroidism patients, the study also compared T-cell repertoires from thyroid tissue with T-cell repertoires from blood. TCR Vbeta CDR3 sequencing of 135 peripheral blood samples (about 45 ophthalmopathy, 75 hyperthyroidism and approximately 17 progressor patients) is reported in the paper.

V drops 4 bases and J drops 6 bases, leaving 21 bases in between. The CDR3 measures 16 amino acids from cysteine to phenylalanine. The sequence is cut down to CDR3 DNA, 48 bases in frame from base 1. The germline V gene provides CDR1 MNHNS and CDR2 SASEGT. This clonotype was found a few times. Its antigen is not yet known. One base away there is no much larger clone; base qualities are not given. The TCR beta CDR3 regions were amplified from RNA transcripts. For the first round of RT-PCR on the TCR CDR3, the HTBI primer set was used together with the Qiagen OneStep RT-PCR kit. Libraries were constructed in a second round of multiplex PCR, after which size selection and purification were performed. Paired-end sequencing of the libraries was performed with 100 bp reads on an Illumina HiSeq2000. Regarding the original processing steps: SOAPnuke was used to process the raw data, with reads discarded if the reads contained adapters or uncalled bases, had a mean Phred below 15, or lacked an exact constant-primer or identifier match. High-quality paired reads were merged using COPE v1.2.5, and each unique nucleotide sequence was defined as a clonotype. MiTCR v1.1 was used to align the clonotypes against IMGT TRBV, TRBD and TRBJ reference segments. Analysis was restricted to V-J combinations with a frequency above 0.0001, which covered 99% to 99.2% of repertoires. A TCS score was defined as the ratio between F50 (clonal expansion) and ExV (chaos), using BLOSUM62-based TCRdist between CDR3 peptides within each V-J. Welch's t-statistics and random forest reduced roughly 530 V-J features to about 13, which were used in a naive Bayes classifier (R e1071). The raw public data were reprocessed by TCRdb itself: fastp quality trimming at Q25, MiXCR clonotype calling, in-frame beta chains only. Records with the same CDR3 protein are collapsed into one entry carrying the most frequent genes and DNA. The V and J calls were determined by TCRdb, not by the authors. Present in this sample are about 340,000 distinct CDR3 sequences, approximately 18% of which were seen just once. The ten largest clones add up to around 54% of the sample.

Graves' hyperthyroidism was defined as stable when no progression to ophthalmopathy occurred over 18 months of follow-up. The hyperthyroidism patients were between 18 and 65 years old and newly diagnosed, with a disease duration of less than 2 months. Patients with uncontrolled infections, other autoimmune diseases, pregnancy or lactation were excluded. Diagnoses relied on clinical symptoms, serum thyroxine and TRAb, thyroid ultrasound and orbital computed tomography. PBMCs were isolated from about 10 ml of fresh peripheral blood by Ficoll-Paque density gradient centrifugation. Total RNA was extracted with Trizol reagent, and quality was checked on an Agilent 2100 Bioanalyzer. Summary of the overall study and its limitations: Sample size was not statistically predetermined, and blinding of investigators to group allocation was not performed. In validation, the model predicted progression to ophthalmopathy with about 71% sensitivity and about 73% specificity, a median of 6.5 months before onset. Ophthalmopathy was separated from stable hyperthyroidism by a 13 V-J signature model, with approximately 89% sensitivity and about 81% specificity obtained in cross-validation and 80%/75% obtained in testing. Most expanded thyroid clonotypes (frequency above 0.001) were also found in blood, which suggests that blood repertoires may mirror thyroid immune responses.

The receptor's source is a woman in her 50s with Graves' hyperthyroidism. What was sequenced was blood. The chain is encoded by TRBV6-1 joined to TRBJ1-1, with no reliable assignment of the D segment. CDR3 region: CASSVHLLTGSAEAFF. The nucleotide sequence reads as follows: TGTGCCAGCAGTGTACATCTCTTGACCGGGTCCGCTGAAGCTTTCTTT.